This paragraph reports one T cell receptor (beta chain). These data originate in a study of radiation and T cells in renal cell carcinoma. Turning to the study itself: Nephrectomy followed 15 Gy stereotactic body radiation by 4 weeks.

Only in-frame clones appear in the TCRdb table, and some are missing; sequencing was by immunoSEQ multiplex PCR. The sample includes more than 150,000 clones, 87% of them seen just once. This CDR3 spans 17 amino acids. Time point: blood 2 weeks post-SBRT. Documented treatment: 15 Gy SBRT to primary tumor, nephrectomy 4 weeks later. The rearrangement uses TRBV21-1 and TRBJ1-4; the D call in the table, TRBD1, was not verified against the DNA. TRBV21-1 is shown as a pseudogene. Sample: blood, taken from a patient whose treatment included radiotherapy and nephrectomy. This receptor was identified in a woman aged 50 to 60 with renal cell carcinoma. CDR3 region: CASSKYLGTATNEKLFF. CDR3 DNA: TGTGCCAGCAGCAAATACCTCGGGACAGCAACTAATGAAAAACTGTTTTTT.